These T cell receptor beta chains were read from a single sample in a study of T cell repertoires in cytomegalovirus infection. TCRdb reanalysed the reads using MiXCR and keeps one entry per CDR3 protein. The sample has fewer than 250,000 distinct CDR3 sequences, 9% to 15% seen once. The sample taken for sequencing was PBMCs. The receptors were gathered from a human donor in good health (CMV status not recorded). Some clones in this sample may be carry-over from other donors' samples. CDR3s include the opening cysteine and the closing phenylalanine or tryptophan. The order of the fields is J gene, D gene, clone size, V gene, CDR3 protein. A D gene is named only where the DNA matches it firmly. Some rows mark clone size as missing; the rest say once, few, many or name a class of expanded clone.

J: TRBJ2-1; D: .; size: .; V: TRBV4-2; CDR3: CASSQDGTPDRDNEQFF
J: TRBJ2-1; D: .; size: few; V: TRBV19; CDR3: CASSMGGGAIVVNEQFF
J: TRBJ2-3; D: .; size: few; V: TRBV6-2/TRBV6-3; CDR3: CASRDRQFSDTQYF
J: TRBJ2-3; D: .; size: .; V: TRBV28; CDR3: CASSPPQTTTQYF
J: TRBJ1-6; D: .; size: .; V: TRBV7-4; CDR3: CASSLSERNNSPLHF
J: TRBJ2-3; D: .; size: few; V: TRBV20-1; CDR3: CSARDPDGTDTQYF
J: TRBJ2-3; D: .; size: many; V: TRBV7-2; CDR3: CASSSSTASTDTQYF
J: TRBJ1-5; D: TRBD1; size: .; V: TRBV28; CDR3: CASSLGTGHLNQPQHF
J: TRBJ2-5; D: .; size: .; V: TRBV20-1; CDR3: CSATRTEETQYF
J: TRBJ2-5; D: .; size: many; V: TRBV7-9; CDR3: CASSPWREQETQYF
J: TRBJ2-2; D: .; size: .; V: TRBV12-3/TRBV12-4; CDR3: CASSLRENGELFF
J: TRBJ2-5; D: .; size: .; V: TRBV20-1; CDR3: CSASQIKGRETQYF
J: TRBJ1-3; D: .; size: many; V: TRBV18; CDR3: CASSPADIQSGNTIYF
J: TRBJ1-2; D: TRBD1; size: few; V: TRBV6-6; CDR3: CASSYSSGTGGYTF
J: TRBJ2-3; D: TRBD2; size: many; V: TRBV28; CDR3: CASSSGGERYTDTQYF
J: TRBJ2-5; D: TRBD2; size: many; V: TRBV7-2; CDR3: CASSLGLAVETQYF
J: TRBJ1-5; D: .; size: many; V: TRBV25-1; CDR3: CASSEYSREGRQPQHF
J: TRBJ2-3; D: .; size: .; V: TRBV23-1; CDR3: CASSHRKADTQYF
J: TRBJ2-3; D: TRBD1; size: few; V: TRBV28; CDR3: CASITGTGVTDTQYF
J: TRBJ1-5; D: TRBD1; size: .; V: TRBV20-1; CDR3: CSARESGGYAQPQHF
J: TRBJ2-6; D: TRBD1; size: .; V: TRBV6-2/TRBV6-3; CDR3: CASSYLRTGIKVADVLTF
J: TRBJ2-3; D: .; size: .; V: TRBV29-1; CDR3: CSVGGLSLTDTQYF
J: TRBJ1-6; D: .; size: .; V: TRBV28; CDR3: CASSPPGGDFYNSPLHF
J: TRBJ2-7; D: .; size: many; V: TRBV5-5; CDR3: CASSDFYEQYF
J: TRBJ2-5; D: TRBD2; size: few; V: TRBV4-2; CDR3: CASSHPGTSGGQETQYF
J: TRBJ1-1; D: .; size: .; V: TRBV28; CDR3: CASSLPGQNTEAFF
J: TRBJ2-1; D: .; size: many; V: TRBV14; CDR3: CASSQRGGSPDYNEQFF
J: TRBJ1-6; D: .; size: few; V: TRBV20-1; CDR3: CSAREGGPNNSPLHF
J: TRBJ2-7; D: .; size: few; V: TRBV5-1; CDR3: CASAPWGWAYEQYF
J: TRBJ2-7; D: .; size: .; V: TRBV23-1; CDR3: CASSQSQGITLYEQYF
J: TRBJ2-7; D: .; size: .; V: TRBV3-1; CDR3: CASSQERADEQYF
J: TRBJ1-1; D: .; size: .; V: TRBV7-2; CDR3: CASSSRGGAGNTEAFF
J: TRBJ2-3; D: .; size: many; V: TRBV7-2; CDR3: CASSQDGGANTDTQYF
J: TRBJ1-6; D: TRBD1; size: many; V: TRBV7-2; CDR3: CASSPGQGKAPLHF
J: TRBJ2-5; D: .; size: .; V: TRBV7-9; CDR3: CASSSARGVQETQYF
J: TRBJ2-7; D: TRBD1; size: many; V: TRBV28; CDR3: CASSLFRQGARSKQYF
J: TRBJ2-7; D: TRBD2; size: few; V: TRBV5-5; CDR3: CASSFGTSGAYEQYF
J: TRBJ2-7; D: TRBD1; size: .; V: TRBV4-2; CDR3: CASSQGRTGSSYEQYF